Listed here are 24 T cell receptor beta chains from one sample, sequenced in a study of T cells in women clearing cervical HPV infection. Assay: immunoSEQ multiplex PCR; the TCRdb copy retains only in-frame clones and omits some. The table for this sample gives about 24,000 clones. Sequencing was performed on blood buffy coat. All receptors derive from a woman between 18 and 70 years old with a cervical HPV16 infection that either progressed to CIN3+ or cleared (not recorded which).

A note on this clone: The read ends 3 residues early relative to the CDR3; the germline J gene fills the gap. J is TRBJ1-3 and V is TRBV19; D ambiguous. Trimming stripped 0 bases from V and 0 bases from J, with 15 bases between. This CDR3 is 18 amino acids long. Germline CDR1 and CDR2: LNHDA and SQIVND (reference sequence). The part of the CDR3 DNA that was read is TGTGCCAGTAGTATAGATCTTTGGCAACACTACTCTGGAAACACC. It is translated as CASSIDLWQHYSGNT. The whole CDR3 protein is CASSIDLWQHYSGNTIYF.

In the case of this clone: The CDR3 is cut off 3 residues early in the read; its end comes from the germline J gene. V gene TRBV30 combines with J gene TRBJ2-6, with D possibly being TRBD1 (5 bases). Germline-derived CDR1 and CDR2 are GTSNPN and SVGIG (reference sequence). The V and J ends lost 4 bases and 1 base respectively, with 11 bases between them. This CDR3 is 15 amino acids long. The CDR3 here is CAWKPPGSGANVLTF. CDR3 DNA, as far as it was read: TGTGCCTGGAAACCCCCAGGGTCTGGGGCCAACGTC. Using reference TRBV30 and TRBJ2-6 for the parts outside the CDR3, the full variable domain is SQTIHQWPATLVQPVGSPLSLECTVEGTSNPNLYWYRQAAGRGLQLLFYSVGIGQISSEVPQNLSASRPQDRQFILSSKKLLLSDSGFYLCAWKPPGSGANVLTFGAGSRLTVL.

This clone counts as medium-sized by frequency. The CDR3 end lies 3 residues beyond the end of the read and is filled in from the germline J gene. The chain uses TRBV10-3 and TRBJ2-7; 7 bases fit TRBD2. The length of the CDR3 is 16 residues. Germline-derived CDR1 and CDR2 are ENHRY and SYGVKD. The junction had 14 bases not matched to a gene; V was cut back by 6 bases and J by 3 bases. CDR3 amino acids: CAISLPHQTSYYEQYF. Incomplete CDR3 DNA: TGTGCCATCAGCCTACCGCACCAGACTAGCTACTACGAG.

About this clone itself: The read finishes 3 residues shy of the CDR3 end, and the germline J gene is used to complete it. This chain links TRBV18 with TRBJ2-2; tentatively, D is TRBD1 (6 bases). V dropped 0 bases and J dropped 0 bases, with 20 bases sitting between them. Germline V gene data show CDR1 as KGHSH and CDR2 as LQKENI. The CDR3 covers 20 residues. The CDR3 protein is CASSPPKTPKQGTNTGELFF. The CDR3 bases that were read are TGTGCCAGCTCACCACCTAAAACCCCAAAACAGGGAACGAACACCGGGGAG.

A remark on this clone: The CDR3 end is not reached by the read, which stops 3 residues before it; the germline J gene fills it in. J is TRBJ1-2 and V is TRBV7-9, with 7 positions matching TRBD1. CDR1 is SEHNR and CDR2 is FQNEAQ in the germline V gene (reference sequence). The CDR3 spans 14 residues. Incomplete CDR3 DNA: TGTGCCAGCACCACCCCAGGGGGTAACAATGAC. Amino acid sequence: CASTTPGGNND. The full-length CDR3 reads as CASTTPGGNNDYTF. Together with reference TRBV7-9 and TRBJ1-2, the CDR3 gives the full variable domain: DTGVSQNPRHKITKRGQNVTFRCDPISEHNRLYWYRQTLGQGPEFLTYFQNEAQLEKSRLLSDRFSAERPKGSFSTLEIQRTEQGDSAMYLCASTTPGGNNDYTFGSGTRLTVV.

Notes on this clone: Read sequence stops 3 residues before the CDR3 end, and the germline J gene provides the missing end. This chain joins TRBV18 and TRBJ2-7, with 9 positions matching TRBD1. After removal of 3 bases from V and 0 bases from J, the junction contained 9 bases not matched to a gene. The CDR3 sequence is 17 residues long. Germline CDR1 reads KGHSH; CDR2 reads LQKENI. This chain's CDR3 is CASSPRIQGQGSYEQYF. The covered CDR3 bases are TGTGCCAGCTCACCGCGGATCCAGGGACAGGGCTCCTACGAG.

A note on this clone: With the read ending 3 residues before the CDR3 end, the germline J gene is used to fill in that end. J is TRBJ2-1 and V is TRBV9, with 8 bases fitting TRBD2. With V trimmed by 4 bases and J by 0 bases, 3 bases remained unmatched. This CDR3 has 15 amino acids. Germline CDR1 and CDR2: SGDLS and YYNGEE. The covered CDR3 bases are TGTGCCAGCAGCCCCAGCGGGAGCTCCTACAATGAG. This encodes CASSPSGSSYNE. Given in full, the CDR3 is CASSPSGSSYNEQFF.

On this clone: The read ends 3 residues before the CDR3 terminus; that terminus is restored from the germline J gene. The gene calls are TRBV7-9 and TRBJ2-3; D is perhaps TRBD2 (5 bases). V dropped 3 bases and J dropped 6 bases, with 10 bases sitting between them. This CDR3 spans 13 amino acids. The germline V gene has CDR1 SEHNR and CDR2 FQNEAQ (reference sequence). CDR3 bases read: TGTGCCAGCAGCTTTGCTAGCCTGGATACG. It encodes CASSFASLDT. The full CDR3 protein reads CASSFASLDTQYF.

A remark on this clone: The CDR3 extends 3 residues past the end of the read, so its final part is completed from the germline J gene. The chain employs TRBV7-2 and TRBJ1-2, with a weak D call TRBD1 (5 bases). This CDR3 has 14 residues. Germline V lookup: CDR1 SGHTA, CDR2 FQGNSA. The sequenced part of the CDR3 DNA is TGTGCCAGCAGTTGGGGGGGTCCTACCTACGAC. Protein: CASSWGGPTYD. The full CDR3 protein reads CASSWGGPTYDYTF.

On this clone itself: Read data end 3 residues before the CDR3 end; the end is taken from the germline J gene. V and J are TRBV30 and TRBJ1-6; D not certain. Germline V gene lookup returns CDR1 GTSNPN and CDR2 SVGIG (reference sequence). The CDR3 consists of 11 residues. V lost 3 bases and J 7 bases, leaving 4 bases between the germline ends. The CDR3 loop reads CAWSQNSPLHF. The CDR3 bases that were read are TGTGCCTGGAGCCAGAATTCACCC.

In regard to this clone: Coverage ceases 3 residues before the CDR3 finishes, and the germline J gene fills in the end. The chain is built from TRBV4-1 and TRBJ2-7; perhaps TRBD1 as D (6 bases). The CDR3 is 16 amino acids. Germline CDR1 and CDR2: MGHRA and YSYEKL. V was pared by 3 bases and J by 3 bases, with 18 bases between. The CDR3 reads CASSHITGQSIYEQYF. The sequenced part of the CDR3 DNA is TGCGCCAGCAGCCATATAACAGGGCAAAGCATCTACGAG.

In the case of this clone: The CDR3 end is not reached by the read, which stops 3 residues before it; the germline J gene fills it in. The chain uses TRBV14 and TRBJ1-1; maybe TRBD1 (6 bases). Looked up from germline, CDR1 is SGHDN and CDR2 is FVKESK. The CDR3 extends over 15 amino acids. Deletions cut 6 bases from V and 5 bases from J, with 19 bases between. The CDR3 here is CASSFYGGGRTEAFF. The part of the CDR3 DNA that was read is TGTGCCAGCAGTTTCTACGGGGGGGGGCGAACTGAA. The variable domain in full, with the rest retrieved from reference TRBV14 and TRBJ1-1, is EAGVTQFPSHSVIEKGQTVTLRCDPISGHDNLYWYRRVMGKEIKFLLHFVKESKQDESGMPNNRFLAERTGGTYSTLKVQPAELEDSGVYFCASSFYGGGRTEAFFGQGTRLTVV.

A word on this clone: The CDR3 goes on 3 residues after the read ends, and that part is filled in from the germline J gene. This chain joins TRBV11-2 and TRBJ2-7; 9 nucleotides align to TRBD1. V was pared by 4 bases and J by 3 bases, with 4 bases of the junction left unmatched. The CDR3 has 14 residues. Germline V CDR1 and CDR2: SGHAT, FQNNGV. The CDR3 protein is CASSSTGGYYEQYF. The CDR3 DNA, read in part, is TGTGCCAGCAGCTCAACAGGGGGCTACTACGAG.

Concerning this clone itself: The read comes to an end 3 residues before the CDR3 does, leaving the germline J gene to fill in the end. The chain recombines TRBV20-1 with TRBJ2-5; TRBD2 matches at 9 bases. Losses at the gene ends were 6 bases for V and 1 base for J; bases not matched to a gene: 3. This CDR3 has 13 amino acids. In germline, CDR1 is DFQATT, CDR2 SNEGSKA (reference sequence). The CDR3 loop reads CSAWRGGQETQYF. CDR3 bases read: TGCAGTGCGTGGCGGGGGGGCCAAGAGACC.

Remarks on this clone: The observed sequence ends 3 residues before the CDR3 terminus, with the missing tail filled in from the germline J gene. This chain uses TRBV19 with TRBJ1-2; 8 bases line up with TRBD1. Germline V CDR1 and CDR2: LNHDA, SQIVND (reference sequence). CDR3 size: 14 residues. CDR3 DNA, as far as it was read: TGTGCCAGTAGCCCGGGACAGGTTGCCTACGAC. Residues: CASSPGQVAYD. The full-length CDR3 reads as CASSPGQVAYDYTF.

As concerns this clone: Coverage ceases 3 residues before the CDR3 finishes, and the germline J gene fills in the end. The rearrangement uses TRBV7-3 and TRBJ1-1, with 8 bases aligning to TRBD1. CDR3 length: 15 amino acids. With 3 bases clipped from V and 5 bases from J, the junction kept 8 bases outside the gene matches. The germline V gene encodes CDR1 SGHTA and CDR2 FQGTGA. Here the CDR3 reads CASSLTGVLDTEAFF. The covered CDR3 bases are TGTGCCAGCAGCTTGACAGGGGTGTTGGATACTGAA.

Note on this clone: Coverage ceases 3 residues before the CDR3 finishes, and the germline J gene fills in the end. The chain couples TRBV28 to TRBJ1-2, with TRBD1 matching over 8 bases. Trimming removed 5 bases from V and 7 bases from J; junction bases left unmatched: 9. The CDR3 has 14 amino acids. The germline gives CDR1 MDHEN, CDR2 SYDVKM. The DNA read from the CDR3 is TGTGCCAGCAGTAGTCCCAGGGGGCCGGGTGGC. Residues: CASSSPRGPGG. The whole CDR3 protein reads CASSSPRGPGGYTF.

The CDR3 is CASSVAAKDTQYF. CDR3 bases read: TGTGCCAGCAGCGTAGCCGCGAAAGATACG. The J gene is TRBJ2-3, the V gene TRBV9; D is unresolved. The read ends 3 residues shy of where the CDR3 ends; the end is completed using the germline J gene. The CDR3 runs to 13 residues. The V and J ends lost 0 bases and 5 bases respectively, with 7 bases between them. The germline V gene encodes CDR1 SGDLS and CDR2 YYNGEE.

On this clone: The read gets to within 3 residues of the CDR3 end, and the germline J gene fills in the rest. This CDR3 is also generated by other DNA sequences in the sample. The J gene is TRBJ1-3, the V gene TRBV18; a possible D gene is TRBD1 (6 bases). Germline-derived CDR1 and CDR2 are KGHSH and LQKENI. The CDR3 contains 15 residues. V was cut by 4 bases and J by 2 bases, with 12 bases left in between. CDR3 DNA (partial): TGTGCCAGCTCACTGGCCAGGGGCGCTGGAAACACC. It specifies CASSLARGAGNT. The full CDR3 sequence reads CASSLARGAGNTIYF.

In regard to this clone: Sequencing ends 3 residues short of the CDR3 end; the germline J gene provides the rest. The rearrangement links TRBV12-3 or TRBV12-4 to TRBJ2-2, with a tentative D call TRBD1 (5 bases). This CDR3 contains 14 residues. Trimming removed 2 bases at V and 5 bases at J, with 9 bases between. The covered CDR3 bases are TGTGCCAGCAGTTTATATGGGGCGACCGGGGAG. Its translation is CASSLYGATGE. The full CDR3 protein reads CASSLYGATGELFF.

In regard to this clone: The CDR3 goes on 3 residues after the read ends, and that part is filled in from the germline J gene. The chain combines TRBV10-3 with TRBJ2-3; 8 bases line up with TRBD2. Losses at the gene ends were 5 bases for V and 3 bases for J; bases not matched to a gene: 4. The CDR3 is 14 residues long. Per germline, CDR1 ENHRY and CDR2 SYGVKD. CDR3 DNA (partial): TGTGCCATCAGTAGCGGGAGAGAAACAGATACG. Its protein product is CAISSGRETDT. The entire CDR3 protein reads CAISSGRETDTQYF.

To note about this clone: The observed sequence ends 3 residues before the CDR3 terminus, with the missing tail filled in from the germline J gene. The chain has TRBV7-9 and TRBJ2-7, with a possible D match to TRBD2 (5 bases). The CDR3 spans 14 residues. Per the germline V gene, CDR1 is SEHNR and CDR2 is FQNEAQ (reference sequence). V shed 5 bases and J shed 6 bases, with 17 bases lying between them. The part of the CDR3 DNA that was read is TGTGCCAGCAGCCGTTTATCCGGGGTGAGCGAG. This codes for CASSRLSGVSE. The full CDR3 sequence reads CASSRLSGVSEQYF. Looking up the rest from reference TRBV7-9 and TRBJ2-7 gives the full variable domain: DTGVSQNPRHKITKRGQNVTFRCDPISEHNRLYWYRQTLGQGPEFLTYFQNEAQLEKSRLLSDRFSAERPKGSFSTLEIQRTEQGDSAMYLCASSRLSGVSEQYFGPGTRLTVT.

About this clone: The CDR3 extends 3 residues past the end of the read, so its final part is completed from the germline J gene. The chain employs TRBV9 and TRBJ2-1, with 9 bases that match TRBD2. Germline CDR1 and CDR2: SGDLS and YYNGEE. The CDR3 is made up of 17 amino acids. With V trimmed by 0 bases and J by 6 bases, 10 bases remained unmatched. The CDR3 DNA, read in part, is TGTGCCAGCAGCGTAGGCGGCCAGCGGGGGGTGAGCAATGAG. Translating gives CASSVGGQRGVSNE. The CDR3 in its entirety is CASSVGGQRGVSNEQFF. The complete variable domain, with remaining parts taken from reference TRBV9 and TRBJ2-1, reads DSGVTQTPKHLITATGQRVTLRCSPRSGDLSVYWYQQSLDQGLQFLIQYYNGEERAKGNILERFSAQQFPDLHSELNLSSLELGDSALYFCASSVGGQRGVSNEQFFGPGTRLTVL.

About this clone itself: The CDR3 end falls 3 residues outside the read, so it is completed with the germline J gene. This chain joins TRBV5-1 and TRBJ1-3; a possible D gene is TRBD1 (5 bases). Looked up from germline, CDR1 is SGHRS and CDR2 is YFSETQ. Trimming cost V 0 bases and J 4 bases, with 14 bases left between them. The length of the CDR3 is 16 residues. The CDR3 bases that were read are TGCGCCAGCAGCTTGGCTGGGGATAGGGGCGGAAACACC. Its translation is CASSLAGDRGGNT. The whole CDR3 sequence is CASSLAGDRGGNTIYF.